Described below is a single T cell receptor beta chain sequence and its context. The antigen is not known. The sample originates from a study of cytomegalovirus exposure and HLA in healthy donors. Findings of the study overall: CMV antigen specificity was confirmed in vitro for three CMV-associated chains.

Per germline, CDR1 SGHAT and CDR2 FQNNGV. The CDR3 is 14 amino acids. With 4 bases removed from V and 2 bases from J, the gap between germline ends came to 10 bases. The primer mix had 60 Vbeta and 13 Jbeta primers. Sequencing was performed with immunoSEQ multiplex PCR; in TCRdb, only in-frame clones are kept and a portion is missing. This listing includes about 48,000 clones. Healthy donors of bone marrow made up the group. The receptor's source is a male donor in good health and CMV-seropositive. The chain combines TRBV11-2 with TRBJ2-3; D is possibly TRBD1 (5 bases). Sequencing was done on a sample of PBMCs. The CDR3 DNA follows: TGTGCCAGCAGCTCGACAGTAGACACAGATACGCAGTATTTT. Translation gives CASSSTVDTDTQYF.